This T cell receptor (beta chain) originates from a study of blood T cell repertoires in COVID-19. Study information: T cells, B-cell-depleted T cells, or PBMCs supplied cDNA or gDNA.

This clone was detected once. Trimming at V came to 4 bases and at J to 1 base, leaving 10 bases not matched to a gene. Looked up from germline, CDR1 is SGDLS and CDR2 is YYNGEE. There are 17 residues in the CDR3. In the authors' methods: Scientists estimated how many nucleated cells there were by amplifying reference gene primers. Here immunoSEQ multiplex PCR was the method, and the copy in TCRdb shows in-frame clones only, minus some. V, J and clone size were drawn from that table, and D and trimming were deduced from the DNA. The table has roughly 120,000 clones, roughly 87% seen once. Sequencing used peripheral blood. This sequence originates from a human donor in a cohort sampled during active COVID-19. The V gene is TRBV9, the J gene TRBJ2-1; 8 nucleotides agree with TRBD2. The CDR3 spells CASSTRRGGLSYNEQFF. The CDR3 nucleotides are TGTGCCAGCAGCACAAGACGGGGGGGCCTTTCCTACAATGAGCAGTTCTTC.